The 5 T cell receptor beta chains below come from one sample, sequenced in a study of CD8+ T cells in alopecia areata. The treatment denotes: oral pan-JAK inhibitor, 5-10 mg twice daily. Once RNA had been extracted, it was reverse transcribed into cDNA to act as the sequencing template. The repertoire was sequenced with immunoSEQ multiplex PCR; TCRdb's copy has only in-frame clones and lacks some. This sample has around 170,000 clones, with about 51% found just once. The sample in question was CD8+ T cells sorted from blood, obtained at roughly week 52, from a patient treated with tofacitinib. All receptors come from a human donor with alopecia areata.

In DNA, the CDR3 is TGTGCCAGCAGCTTAGCTGCGGGGGGGGCAGATACGCAGTATTTT. Its protein is CASSLAAGGADTQYF. The rearrangement uses TRBV7-6 and TRBJ2-3; 9 positions agree with TRBD2. The CDR3 runs 15 residues. The trim removed 0 bases at V and 4 bases at J, leaving 2 bases unmatched. Germline CDR1 reads SGHVS; CDR2 reads FNYEAQ.

V gene TRBV11-1 combines with J gene TRBJ1-1; D is unresolved. CDR1 and CDR2 (germline): SGHAT, FQDESV (reference sequence). The V and J ends lost 5 bases and 6 bases respectively, with 13 bases between them. The CDR3 totals 13 residues. The DNA for the CDR3 is TGTGCCAGCAGCCCCGACGGGCTTGCTGAAGCTTTCTTT. This gives the protein CASSPDGLAEAFF.

The V call is TRBV2, the J call TRBJ1-5; D unclear. Germline V gene data show CDR1 as SNHLY and CDR2 as FYNNEI. Trimming removed 2 bases from V and 0 bases from J, with 8 bases in between. The CDR3 runs to 15 residues. CDR3 sequence reads: CASSEPAISNQPQHF. CDR3 DNA: TGTGCCAGCAGTGAACCCGCCATTAGCAATCAGCCCCAGCATTTT.

Written as DNA, the CDR3 is TGCGCCAGCAGAACCGGGCCCAGCTCCTACAATGAGCAGTTCTTC. This translates into CASRTGPSSYNEQFF. The genes are TRBV5-1 and TRBJ2-1; D not certain. CDR3 size: 15 residues. From germline, CDR1 is SGHRS and CDR2 YFSETQ. Between the trimmed V and J ends, which lost 5 bases and 0 bases, there was a span of 12 bases.

This clone was observed a handful of times. J is TRBJ1-2 and V is TRBV11-2; D unclear. Germline-derived CDR1 and CDR2 are SGHAT and FQNNGV. The CDR3 contains 14 residues. Trimming pared 1 base from V and 3 bases from J, leaving 9 bases between. DNA of the CDR3: TGTGCCAGCAGCTTAGGGGCGGGCGACTATGGCTACACCTTC. Translation gives CASSLGAGDYGYTF.